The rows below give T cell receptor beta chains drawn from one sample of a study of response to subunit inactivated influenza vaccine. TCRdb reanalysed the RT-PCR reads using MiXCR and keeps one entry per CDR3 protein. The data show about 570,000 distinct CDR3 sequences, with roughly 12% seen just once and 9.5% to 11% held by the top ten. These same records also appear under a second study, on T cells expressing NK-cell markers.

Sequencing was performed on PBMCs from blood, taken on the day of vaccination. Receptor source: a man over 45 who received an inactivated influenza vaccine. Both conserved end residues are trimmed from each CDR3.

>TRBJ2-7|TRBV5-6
ASSLVGGTYEQY
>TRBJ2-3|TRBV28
ASSFLSGRWY
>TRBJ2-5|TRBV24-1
ATSDFSGEETQY
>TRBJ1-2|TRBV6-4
ASTPGEGYGYT
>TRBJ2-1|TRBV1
TSSGTSGSLYNEQF
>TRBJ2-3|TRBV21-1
ASSKGALTDTQY
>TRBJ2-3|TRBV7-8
ASSSSSVTDTQY
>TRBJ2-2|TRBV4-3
ASSRTGQNTGELF
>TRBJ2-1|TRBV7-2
ARSQEPTYNEQF
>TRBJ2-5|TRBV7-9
ASTSSGARQETQY